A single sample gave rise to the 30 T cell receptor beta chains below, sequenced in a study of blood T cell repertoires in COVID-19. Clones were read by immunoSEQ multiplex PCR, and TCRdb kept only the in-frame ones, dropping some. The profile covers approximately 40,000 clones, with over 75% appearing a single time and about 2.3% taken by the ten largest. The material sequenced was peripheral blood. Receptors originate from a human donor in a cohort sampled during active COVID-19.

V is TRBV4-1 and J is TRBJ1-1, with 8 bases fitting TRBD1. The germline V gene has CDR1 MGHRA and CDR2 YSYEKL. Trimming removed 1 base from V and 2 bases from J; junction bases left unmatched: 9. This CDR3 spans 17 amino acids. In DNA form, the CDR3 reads TGCGCCAGCAGCCAAGCCAGGGACAGGACTTTAAACACTGAAGCTTTCTTT. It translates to CASSQARDRTLNTEAFF.

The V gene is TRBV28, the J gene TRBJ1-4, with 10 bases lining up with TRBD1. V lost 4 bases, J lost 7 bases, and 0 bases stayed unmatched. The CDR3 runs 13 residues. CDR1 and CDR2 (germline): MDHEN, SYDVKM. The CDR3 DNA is TGTGCCAGCAGTTGGACAGGGGGTGAAAAACTGTTTTTT. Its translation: CASSWTGGEKLFF.

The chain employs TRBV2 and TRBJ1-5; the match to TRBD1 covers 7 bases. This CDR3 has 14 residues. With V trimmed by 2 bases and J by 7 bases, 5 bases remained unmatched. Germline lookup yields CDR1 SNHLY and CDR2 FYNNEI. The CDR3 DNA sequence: TGTGCCAGCAGTGAACAAGGGGGCAGGCAGCCCCAGCATTTT. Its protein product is CASSEQGGRQPQHF.

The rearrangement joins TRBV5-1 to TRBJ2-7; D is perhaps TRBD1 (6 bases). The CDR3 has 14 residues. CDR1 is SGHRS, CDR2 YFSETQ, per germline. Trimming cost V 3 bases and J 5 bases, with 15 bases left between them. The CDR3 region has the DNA TGCGCCAGCAGCTCGTGGCCAGGGGCGGACGAGCAGTACTTC. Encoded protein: CASSSWPGADEQYF.

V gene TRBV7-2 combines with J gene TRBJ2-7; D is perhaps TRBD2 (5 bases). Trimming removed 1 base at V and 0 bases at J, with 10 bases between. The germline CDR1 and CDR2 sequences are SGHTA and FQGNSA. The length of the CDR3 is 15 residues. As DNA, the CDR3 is TGTGCCAGCAGCTTAGTTCCGGGAACCTCCTACGAGCAGTACTTC. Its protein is CASSLVPGTSYEQYF.

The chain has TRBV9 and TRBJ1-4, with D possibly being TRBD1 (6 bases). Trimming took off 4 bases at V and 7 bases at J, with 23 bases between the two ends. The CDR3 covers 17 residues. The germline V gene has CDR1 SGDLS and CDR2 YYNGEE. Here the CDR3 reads CASSPTAGRGAAEKLFF. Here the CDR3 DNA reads TGTGCCAGCAGCCCCACGGCAGGACGGGGGGCTGCTGAAAAACTGTTTTTT.

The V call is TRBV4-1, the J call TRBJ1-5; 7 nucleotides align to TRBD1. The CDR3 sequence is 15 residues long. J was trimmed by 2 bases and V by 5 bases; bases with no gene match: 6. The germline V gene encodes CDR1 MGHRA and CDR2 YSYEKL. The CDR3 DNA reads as TGCGCCAGCAGCTTAACCGACAGGGGCAATCAGCCCCAGCATTTT. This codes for CASSLTDRGNQPQHF.

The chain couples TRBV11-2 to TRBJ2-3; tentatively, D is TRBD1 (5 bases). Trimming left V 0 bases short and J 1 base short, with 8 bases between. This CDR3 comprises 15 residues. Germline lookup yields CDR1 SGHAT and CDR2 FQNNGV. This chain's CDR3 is CASSLEGLRTDTQYF. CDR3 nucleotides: TGTGCCAGCAGCTTAGAGGGGCTCCGCACAGATACGCAGTATTTT.

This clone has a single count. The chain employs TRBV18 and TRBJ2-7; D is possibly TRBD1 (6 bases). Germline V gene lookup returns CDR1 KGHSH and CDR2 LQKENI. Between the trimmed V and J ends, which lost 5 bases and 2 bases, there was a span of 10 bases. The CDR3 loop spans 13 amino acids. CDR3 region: CASSSDSPYEQYF. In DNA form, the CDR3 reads TGTGCCAGCTCATCGGACAGCCCCTACGAGCAGTACTTC.

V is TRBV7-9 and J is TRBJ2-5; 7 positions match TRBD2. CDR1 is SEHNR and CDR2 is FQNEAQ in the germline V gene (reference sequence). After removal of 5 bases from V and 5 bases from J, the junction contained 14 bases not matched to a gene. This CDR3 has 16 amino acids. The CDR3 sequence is CASSTQRTRGVETQYF. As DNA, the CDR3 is TGTGCCAGCAGCACACAAAGGACTAGAGGGGTGGAGACCCAGTACTTC.

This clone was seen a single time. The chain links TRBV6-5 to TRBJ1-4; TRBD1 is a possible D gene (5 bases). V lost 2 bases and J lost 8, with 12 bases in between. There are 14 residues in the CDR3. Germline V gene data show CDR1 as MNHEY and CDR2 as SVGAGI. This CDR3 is CASSYRRGGEKLFF. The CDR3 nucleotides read TGTGCCAGCAGTTACAGGAGGGGAGGAGAAAAACTGTTTTTT.

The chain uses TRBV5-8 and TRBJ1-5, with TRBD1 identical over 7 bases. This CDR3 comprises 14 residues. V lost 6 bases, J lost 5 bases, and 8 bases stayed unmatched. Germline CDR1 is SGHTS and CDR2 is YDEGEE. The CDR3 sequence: CASTRRGLDQPQHF. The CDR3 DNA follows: TGTGCCAGCACTCGGAGGGGGCTCGATCAGCCCCAGCATTTT.

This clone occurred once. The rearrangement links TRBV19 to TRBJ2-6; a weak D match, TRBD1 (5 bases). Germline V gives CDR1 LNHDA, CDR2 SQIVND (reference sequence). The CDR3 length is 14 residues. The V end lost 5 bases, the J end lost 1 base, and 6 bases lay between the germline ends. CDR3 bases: TGTGCCAGTAGTCCAGGGTCTGGGGCCAACGTCCTGACTTTC. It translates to CASSPGSGANVLTF. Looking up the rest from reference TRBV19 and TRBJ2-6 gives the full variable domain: DGGITQSPKYLFRKEGQNVTLSCEQNLNHDAMYWYRQDPGQGLRLIYYSQIVNDFQKGDIAEGYSVSREKKESFPLTVTSAQKNPTAFYLCASSPGSGANVLTFGAGSRLTVL.

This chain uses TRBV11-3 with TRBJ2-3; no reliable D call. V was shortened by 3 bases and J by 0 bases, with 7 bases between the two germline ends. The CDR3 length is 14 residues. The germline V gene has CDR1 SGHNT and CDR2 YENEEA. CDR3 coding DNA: TGTGCCAGCAGCTTGGAGTCTAGCACAGATACGCAGTATTTT. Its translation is CASSLESSTDTQYF.

The CDR3 region has the DNA TGTGCCAGCACCCTTAGCGGGAGTAACACCGGGGAGCTGTTTTTT. Translating gives CASTLSGSNTGELFF. This chain joins TRBV28 and TRBJ2-2; 9 positions agree with TRBD2. With 7 bases clipped from V and 2 bases from J, the junction kept 5 bases outside the gene matches. The CDR3 runs to 15 residues. Germline values: CDR1 MDHEN, CDR2 SYDVKM.

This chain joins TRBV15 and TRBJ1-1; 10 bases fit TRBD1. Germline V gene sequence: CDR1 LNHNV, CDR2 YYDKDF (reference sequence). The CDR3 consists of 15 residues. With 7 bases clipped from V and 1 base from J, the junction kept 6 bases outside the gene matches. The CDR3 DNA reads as TGTGCCACCACCTGGGACAGGGGAGGGAACACTGAAGCTTTCTTT. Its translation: CATTWDRGGNTEAFF.

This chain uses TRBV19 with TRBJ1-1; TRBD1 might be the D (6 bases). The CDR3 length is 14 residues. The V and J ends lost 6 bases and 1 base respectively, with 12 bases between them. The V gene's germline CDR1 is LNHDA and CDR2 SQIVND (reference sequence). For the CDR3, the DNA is TGTGCCAGTAGCCCACAGGGTGGGAACACTGAAGCTTTCTTT. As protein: CASSPQGGNTEAFF.

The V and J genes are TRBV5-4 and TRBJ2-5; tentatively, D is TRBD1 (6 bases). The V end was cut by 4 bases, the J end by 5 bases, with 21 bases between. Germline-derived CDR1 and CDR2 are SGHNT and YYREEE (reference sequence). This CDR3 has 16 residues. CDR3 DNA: TGTGCCAGCAGCCCCCTTTTGGGGGCCAGTATTGAGACCCAGTACTTC. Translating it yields CASSPLLGASIETQYF. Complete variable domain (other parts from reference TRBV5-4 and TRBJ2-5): ETGVTQSPTHLIKTRGQQVTLRCSSQSGHNTVSWYQQALGQGPQFIFQYYREEENGRGNFPPRFSGLQFPNYSSELNVNALELDDSALYLCASSPLLGASIETQYFGPGTRLLVL.

CDR3 coding DNA: TGTGCCTGTCCGGGACAGGGCTTTTATGGCTACACCTTC. It yields the protein CACPGQGFYGYTF. This chain connects TRBV30 to TRBJ1-2; 9 positions match TRBD1. Germline V lookup: CDR1 GTSNPN, CDR2 SVGIG (reference sequence). J was trimmed by 5 bases and V by 6 bases; bases with no gene match: 7. This CDR3 spans 13 amino acids.

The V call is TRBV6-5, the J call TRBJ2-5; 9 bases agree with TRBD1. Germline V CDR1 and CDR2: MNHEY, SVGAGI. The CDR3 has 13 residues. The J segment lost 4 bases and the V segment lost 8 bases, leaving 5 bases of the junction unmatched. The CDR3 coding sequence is TGTGCCAGCGAGGGGACAGGGTCAGAGACCCAGTACTTC. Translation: CASEGTGSETQYF.

The CDR3 here is CASSHPLSSTQYF. CDR3 nucleotide sequence: TGTGCCAGCAGCCACCCCCTATCTAGTACGCAGTATTTT. This sequence joins TRBV16 and TRBJ2-3, with no clear D. This CDR3 has 13 residues. Germline CDR1 and CDR2: KGHSY and FQNENV. Deletions cut 3 bases from V and 8 bases from J, with 12 bases between. The full variable domain, its missing parts supplied by reference TRBV16 and TRBJ2-3, is GEEVAQTPKHLVRGEGQKAKLYCAPIKGHSYVFWYQQVLKNEFKFLISFQNENVFDETGMPKERFSAKCLPNSPCSLEIQATKLEDSAVYFCASSHPLSSTQYFGPGTRLTVL.

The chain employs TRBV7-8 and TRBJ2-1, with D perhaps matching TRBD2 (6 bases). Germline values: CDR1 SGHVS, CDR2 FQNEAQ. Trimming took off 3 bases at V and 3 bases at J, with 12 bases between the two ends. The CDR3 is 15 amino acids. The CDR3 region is CASSFEVGLYNEQFF. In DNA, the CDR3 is TGTGCCAGCAGCTTTGAAGTGGGACTCTACAATGAGCAGTTCTTC.

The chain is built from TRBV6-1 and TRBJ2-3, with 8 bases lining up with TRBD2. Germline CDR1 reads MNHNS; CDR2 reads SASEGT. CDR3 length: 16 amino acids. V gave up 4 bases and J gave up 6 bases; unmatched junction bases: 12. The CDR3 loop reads CASSARRAGGLDTQYF. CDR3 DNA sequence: TGTGCCAGCAGTGCCCGGAGGGCGGGGGGCCTCGATACGCAGTATTTT.

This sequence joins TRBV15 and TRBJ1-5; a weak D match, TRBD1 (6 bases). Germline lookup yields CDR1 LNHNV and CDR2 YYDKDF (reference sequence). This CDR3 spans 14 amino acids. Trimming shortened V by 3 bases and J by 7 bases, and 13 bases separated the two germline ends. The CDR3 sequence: CATSRQQGGQPQHF. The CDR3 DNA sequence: TGTGCCACCAGCAGGCAACAGGGTGGCCAGCCCCAGCATTTT.

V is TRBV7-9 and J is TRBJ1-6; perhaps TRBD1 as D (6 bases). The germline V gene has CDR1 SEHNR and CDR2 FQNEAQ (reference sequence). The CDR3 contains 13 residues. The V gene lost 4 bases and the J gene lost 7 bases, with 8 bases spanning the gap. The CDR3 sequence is CASSSDRNSPLHF. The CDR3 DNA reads TGTGCCAGCAGCTCGGACAGAAATTCACCCCTCCACTTT.

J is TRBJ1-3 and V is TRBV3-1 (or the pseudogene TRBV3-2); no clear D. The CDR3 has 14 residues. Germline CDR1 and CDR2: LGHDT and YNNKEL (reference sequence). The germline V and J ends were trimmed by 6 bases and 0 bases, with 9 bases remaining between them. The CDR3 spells CASSKSTSGNTIYF. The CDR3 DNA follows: TGTGCCAGCAGTAAAAGCACCTCTGGAAACACCATATATTTT.

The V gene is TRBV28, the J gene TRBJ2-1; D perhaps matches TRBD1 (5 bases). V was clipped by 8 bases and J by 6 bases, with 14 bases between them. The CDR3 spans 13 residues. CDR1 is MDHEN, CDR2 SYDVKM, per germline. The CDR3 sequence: CASCQGTCNEQFF. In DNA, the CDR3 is TGTGCCAGCTGTCAGGGCACTTGCAATGAGCAGTTCTTC.

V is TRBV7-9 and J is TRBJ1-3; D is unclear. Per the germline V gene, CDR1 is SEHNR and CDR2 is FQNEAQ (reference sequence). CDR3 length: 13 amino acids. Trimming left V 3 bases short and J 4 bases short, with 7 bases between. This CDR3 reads CASSLAHGNTIYF. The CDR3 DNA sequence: TGTGCCAGCAGCTTGGCTCACGGAAACACCATATATTTT.

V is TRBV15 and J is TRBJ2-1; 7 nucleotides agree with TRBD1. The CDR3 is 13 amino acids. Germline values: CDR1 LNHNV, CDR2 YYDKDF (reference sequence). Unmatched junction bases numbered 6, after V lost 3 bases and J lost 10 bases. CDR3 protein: CATSSRQGQEQFF. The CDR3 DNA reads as TGTGCCACCAGCAGCCGACAGGGCCAGGAGCAGTTCTTC.

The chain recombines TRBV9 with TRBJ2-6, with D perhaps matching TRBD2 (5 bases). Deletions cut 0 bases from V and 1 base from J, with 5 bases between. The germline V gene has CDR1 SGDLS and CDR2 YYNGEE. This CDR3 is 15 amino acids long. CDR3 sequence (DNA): TGTGCCAGCAGCGTAGGAGGGTCTGGGGCCAACGTCCTGACTTTC. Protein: CASSVGGSGANVLTF.